This T cell receptor (beta chain) was captured in a study of cytomegalovirus exposure and HLA in healthy donors (TCRdb year 2017). Notes on the research overall: According to an earlier analysis of a few hundred of the donors, about 180 million T cells yielded roughly 110 million unique TCR beta sequences and 276 Gb of sequence data. An early release covering roughly 600 HLA-typed donors comprised approximately 300 gigabases of sequencing data and 85 million to 100 million unique TCR sequences. Of the roughly 400 genotyped donors, less than 85% were placed in the genetic ancestry cluster associated with self-reported Caucasian donors. The study aimed to test whether cataloging public T cell receptors could reveal signatures of past pathogen exposure. The study profiled the T cell repertoires of under 700 subjects by immunosequencing and related them to cytomegalovirus serostatus. A separate validation cohort of more than 100 different subjects was used in addition to the approximately 610-subject first cohort. To predict cytomegalovirus infection status, the study combined high-throughput TCR immunosequencing, statistical association of individual TCRs with disease status, and machine learning. A later analysis re-examined previously published TCR beta repertoires from roughly 650 donors and added high-resolution HLA genotyping to investigate patterns of TCR occurrence. Rather than using new phenotypic data, the later analysis identified candidate immune exposures from TCR beta sequences and from how often those sequences occurred across donors. To decide whether each TCR beta V gene segment behaved as functional or pseudogenic, an earlier analysis of some 600 of the donors relied on high-throughput TCR beta sequencing. Alongside the repertoire data, information on donor age, sex, ethnicity and CMV serostatus was compiled. Genome-wide SNP genotypes for about 65% of the roughly 670 donors were used in a later genetic analysis, which treated that subset as a discovery cohort. Every repertoire in the discovery cohort had been generated on one and the same sequencing platform. Both class I and class II loci were covered by HLA typing, at four-digit resolution. Typing coverage differed by locus: A, B, C, DRB1 and DQB1 were typed in about 629-640 donors, DQA1 in 500 to 550, DPA1 in nearly 610, and DPB1 in 400 to 490. Four or five DR-DQ haplotypes were handled as single units for association and clustering, since linkage in the cohort was strong. Among some 400 genotyped donors of the cohort, an average of about 240,000 unique TCR beta nucleotide sequences were sequenced per donor, roughly 20% of them non-productive.

The cohort was made up of under 800 healthy bone marrow donors. Cohort members were all nominally healthy when sampled, although unrecorded immune exposures were likely present. The donor was CMV seronegative and was included in the group of 352 seronegative cohort members. A peripheral blood sample was provided by each donor, and peripheral blood mononuclear cells were used for TCR beta sequencing. The Qiagen DNeasy Blood Extraction Kit was used to extract genomic DNA from the blood cell samples. At the junction V is shortened by 3 bases and J by 5 bases; bases outside the gene matches: 6. The germline V gene provides CDR1 SGDLS and CDR2 YYNGEE. The CDR3 runs 16 residues from the cysteine to the phenylalanine. The retained sequence is limited to the CDR3, 48 bases, with the frame set at the first base. The library came from the immunoSEQ multiplex PCR assay. The multiplex PCR relied on a mix of 60 forward primers for TCR Vbeta segments and 13 reverse primers for TCR Jbeta segments. The CDR3 region of rearranged TCR beta genes was amplified from genomic DNA by a multiplex PCR assay. On the Illumina HiSeq System, the amplified TCR beta libraries were sequenced as 87-base-pair reads. The original pipeline was this. Across the 640 or so repertoires, a later analysis counted about 81 million unique TCR beta chains, roughly 11 million of which were shared by at least two donors. A nearest-neighbor algorithm error-corrected the raw reads and collapsed the reads into unique sequences, merging closely related sequences to remove PCR and sequencing errors. CDR3 sequences were aligned to IMGT reference sequences to assign V, D and J gene segments. For a sequence to be retained, a match of at least six nucleotides to both a V gene segment and a J gene segment was required. A rearrangement was called productive if the CDR3 had no stop codons and remained in frame with V and J, and every other rearrangement was called non-productive. CDR3 was defined according to IMGT convention as the region running from the second conserved V-encoded cysteine to the conserved J-encoded phenylalanine. The earlier analysis of about 640 of the donors excluded any sequence lacking an unambiguous match to a single V gene segment. An earlier analysis of fewer than 650 of the donors classified V segments as functional when productive rearrangements were above 56.7% and as segregating when the standard deviation between donors was above 5%. A statistical classification framework was developed to diagnose cytomegalovirus status using the catalog of TCR beta chain sequences. In a later analysis, TCR nucleotide sequences were compared against IMGT/GENE-DB human TR gene sequences so that V and J genes could be assigned. Using the TCRdist pipeline, a later analysis assigned CDR3 sequences along with most-parsimonious VDJ recombination scenarios. In a later analysis, each TCR beta chain was defined by its CDR3 amino acid sequence together with its V-gene family, and reads without a unique V-gene family were excluded. In a later analysis, fewer than 650 highly shared, low-generation-probability nucleotide sequences were removed to address suspected cross-contamination and a sequencing artifact. In a later analysis, a clonal expansion index was calculated for each public chain from normalized within-repertoire ranks of inferred template counts. Generation probabilities in a later analysis came from a VDJ recombination model fitted to out-of-frame rearrangements, and those results were checked against IGoR. A later analysis scored TCR-TCR, TCR-HLA and TCR-CMV co-occurrence with hypergeometric tests, applying a repertoire-size bias correction to TCR pairs. In a later analysis, false discovery rates were estimated by permuting HLA or CMV assignments 20 times. In a later analysis, co-occurring TCRs were grouped using DBSCAN, with TCRdist sequence similarity added in when clustering inside HLA-allele-positive subsets. Repertoires with fewer than 30,000 or more than 120,000 public chains, plus five repertoires with anomalous nucleotide sharing, were excluded from co-occurrence clustering. TCRdb carries this immuneACCESS record with in-frame sequences only. Its versions omit some clonotypes, under half of them owing to an unresolved V gene in the studies checked, with the rest unexplained. V and J calls and clone size are those listed in that table; D and trimming were worked out from the DNA. The sample table contains under 110,000 clones; only one count was recorded for 65% to 75% of them. Of the sample, approximately 2.8% falls within the top ten clones.

There are a few counts of this clone. Its antigen is still unknown. The input lacks base qualities; no much larger clone sits a single base away. Summary of the overall study and its limitations: Because the 87-base-pair reads could not distinguish some IMGT-functional V segments, including TRBV6-2 and TRBV6-3, those segments were excluded. The sequencing pipeline was judged likely to have produced a cluster of highly shared sequence variants as a technical artifact. A further reported finding was that TCR beta sequences accurately predicted the HLA-A and HLA-B alleles for most subjects in the first cohort. The classifier was reported to diagnose cytomegalovirus status with high specificity and sensitivity in both the original and validation cohorts. An association between a missense DCLRE1C variant and V-gene and J-gene trimming of TCR beta chains was found in a later genetic analysis and replicated in an independent cohort. Sequencing depth was assumed to be roughly uniform across donors in the presence/absence analyses, though that assumption may not hold. Several of the top co-occurrence clusters appeared to be linked to parvovirus B19, influenza, CMV and Epstein-Barr virus, according to a later analysis. Correlated functional status among segregating V segments might be attributable to linkage disequilibrium, but an unknown experimental factor could not be ruled out. Specific HLA alleles were associated with 15,000 to 20,000 TCR beta sequences at a false discovery rate of 0.05 in a later analysis. A later analysis found that TCR association rates varied across HLA loci, with DRB1 alleles showing the most associated TCRs and HLA-C alleles the fewest. HLA typing was unavailable for some donors at each locus, so association tests used only the typed subset. In a later genetic analysis, fewer N-insertions in productive TCRs were reported among donors in an Asian-associated ancestry cluster than the approximately 710-donor mean. Only TCR beta chains were sequenced in this cohort, and the absence of alpha or paired-chain data limited detectable features. Because counts were too low, 15 to 20 rarely observed V segments, including chromosome 9 orphons, were excluded from the earlier analysis of around 640 of the donors. When HLA alleles, especially DR and DQ, strongly co-occurred, attributing TCR associations to individual alleles was difficult. In the study, approximately 160 TCR beta chains were listed as associated with cytomegalovirus. Compared with equally common non-associated chains, HLA-associated TCR beta chains in a later analysis were more clonally expanded and had lower generation probabilities. For the cohort, immune exposure information was limited to CMV serostatus. While some public TCRs were present in many individuals, most TCR sequences turned up only very rarely across donors. Most CMV-associated TCR beta chains appeared to be HLA-restricted in a later analysis, and the HLA associations seemed to be driven largely by CMV exposure. The authors suggested that the approach could potentially be extended to other disease states and immunological phenotypes. In an earlier analysis of roughly 500 of the donors, most TCR beta V segments appeared in productive rearrangements about 87% or about 30% of the time, broadly matching IMGT annotations. In vitro tests confirmed that a few of the cytomegalovirus-associated TCR beta chains recognize cytomegalovirus antigens.

The V gene is TRBV9 and the J gene is TRBJ2-5, with 14 central nucleotides matching TRBD2. The clonotype comes from a female donor in good health and CMV-seronegative. The sample consisted of PBMCs. Here is the DNA: TGTGCCAGCAGCGACCCGGGACTAGCGGGAGTTGAGACCCAGTACTTC. The translation is CASSDPGLAGVETQYF.